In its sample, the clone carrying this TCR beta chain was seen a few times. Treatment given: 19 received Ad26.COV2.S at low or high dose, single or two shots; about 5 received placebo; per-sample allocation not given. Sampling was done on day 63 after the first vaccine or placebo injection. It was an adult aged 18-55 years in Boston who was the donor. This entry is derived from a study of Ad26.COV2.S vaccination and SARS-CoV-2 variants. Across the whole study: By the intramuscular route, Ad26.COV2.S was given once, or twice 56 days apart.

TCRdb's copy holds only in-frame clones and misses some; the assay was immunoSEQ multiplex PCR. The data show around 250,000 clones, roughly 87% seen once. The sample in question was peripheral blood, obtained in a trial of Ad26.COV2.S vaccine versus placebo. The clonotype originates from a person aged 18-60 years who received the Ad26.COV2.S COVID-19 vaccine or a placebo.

The CDR3 DNA is TGTGCCAGCACGTATTGGTCGGCCCGGGGTGGTCAGCCCCAGCATTTT. Protein product: CASTYWSARGGQPQHF. The J gene is TRBJ1-5, the V gene TRBV2; D unresolved. The CDR3 is 16 amino acids. The germline gives CDR1 SNHLY, CDR2 FYNNEI. V gave up 7 bases and J gave up 6 bases, with 22 bases separating them.